A selection of T cell receptor beta chains follows, all from one sample in a study of STAT5B mutations in CD4+ large granular lymphocyte leukemia. This table comes from immunoSEQ multiplex PCR, and its TCRdb copy is limited to in-frame clones, with some not included. The sample shows roughly 40,000 clones, roughly 79% of them seen only once. Input material: CD4+ T cells from blood buffy coats. The receptors were gathered from a human donor in good health. Both conserved end residues are part of each CDR3. D genes are given only for firm matches. Only some rows state a clone size, as once, few, many or a class for expanded clones.

NA,TRBD1,TRBJ2-5,TRBV4-1,CASSHPGQGIETQYF,TGCGCCAGCAGCCATCCGGGACAGGGGATTGAGACCCAGTACTTC
NA,TRBD1,TRBJ1-5,TRBV5-6,CASSSRQGPRQPQHF,TGTGCCAGCAGCTCCCGACAGGGACCGAGGCAGCCCCAGCATTTT
NA,NA,TRBJ2-5,TRBV19,CASRPRARNELLYQETQYF,TGTGCCAGTAGACCAAGGGCCAGAAATGAACTCCTGTACCAAGAGACCCAGTACTTC
NA,NA,TRBJ1-3,TRBV9,CASSASGSGNTIYF,TGTGCCAGCAGCGCCAGCGGATCTGGAAACACCATATATTTT
once,TRBD2,TRBJ2-3,TRBV7-6,CASSLAGEVTDTQYF,TGTGCCAGCAGTCTAGCGGGGGAGGTCACAGATACGCAGTATTTT
NA,NA,TRBJ1-3,TRBV9,CASSAGVSGNTIYF,TGTGCCAGCAGCGCGGGGGTCTCTGGAAACACCATATATTTT
few,TRBD1,TRBJ1-5,TRBV19,CASTGTGGNNQPQHF,TGTGCCAGTACCGGGACAGGGGGTAATAATCAGCCCCAGCATTTT
NA,NA,TRBJ1-5,TRBV9,CASSVGVGGQPQHF,TGTGCCAGCAGCGTAGGGGTGGGCGGTCAGCCCCAGCATTTT
NA,NA,TRBJ2-2,TRBV25-1,CASSDQDSGAGGTGELFF,TGTGCCAGCAGTGATCAGGATTCCGGGGCAGGCGGCACCGGGGAGCTGTTTTTT
NA,TRBD1,TRBJ2-7,TRBV19,CASSISSGTGGGEQYF,TGTGCCAGTAGTATTTCCTCCGGGACAGGGGGTGGCGAGCAGTACTTC
NA,NA,TRBJ2-7,TRBV7-2,CASSLDIGDKYF,TGTGCCAGCAGCTTAGATATCGGGGATAAGTACTTC
NA,TRBD1,TRBJ2-7,TRBV5-8,CASSFQFAAGGPYEQYF,TGTGCCAGCAGCTTTCAATTCGCCGCAGGGGGACCCTACGAGCAGTACTTC
NA,TRBD1,TRBJ1-4,TRBV19,CASRRQGMVANEKLFF,TGTGCCAGTAGGCGACAGGGGATGGTAGCTAATGAAAAACTGTTTTTT
once,NA,TRBJ2-1,TRBV11-2,CASSPLWVLNEQFF,TGTGCCAGCAGCCCGCTTTGGGTCCTCAATGAGCAGTTCTTC
NA,NA,TRBJ1-3,TRBV6-1,CASGEAAAYSQTIYF,TGTGCCAGTGGGGAAGCGGCAGCATACAGCCAAACCATATATTTT
NA,TRBD2,TRBJ2-7,TRBV9,CASSVTSGLPYEQYF,TGTGCCAGCAGCGTAACTAGCGGTCTACCCTACGAGCAGTACTTC
once,NA,TRBJ2-1,TRBV6-4,CASSEEATGSYNEQFF,TGTGCCAGCTCCGAGGAGGCAACTGGTTCCTACAATGAGCAGTTCTTC
NA,TRBD2,TRBJ2-7,TRBV7-2,CASSLQRGYEQYF,TGTGCCAGCAGCTTACAGCGGGGTTACGAGCAGTACTTC
NA,NA,TRBJ1-1,TRBV18,CASSPASIGNTEAFF,TGTGCCAGCTCGCCCGCCTCGATCGGCAACACTGAAGCTTTCTTT
NA,NA,TRBJ2-7,TRBV5-4,CASSRDISSSYEQYF,TGTGCCAGCAGCCGGGACATCTCGAGCTCCTACGAGCAGTACTTC
once,NA,TRBJ2-3,TRBV9,CASSVGVRLEDTQYF,TGTGCCAGCAGCGTCGGCGTCAGACTCGAAGATACGCAGTATTTT
NA,NA,TRBJ2-2,TRBV29-1,CSVEFKNTGELFF,TGCAGCGTTGAATTCAAGAACACCGGGGAGCTGTTTTTT
few,NA,TRBJ1-5,TRBV27,CASGLEGGNQPQHF,TGTGCCAGCGGGTTAGAGGGTGGCAATCAGCCCCAGCATTTT
NA,NA,TRBJ1-5,TRBV19,CASSTIQGGDSNQPQHF,TGTGCCAGTAGCACCATACAGGGTGGTGATAGCAATCAGCCCCAGCATTTT
NA,NA,TRBJ1-5,TRBV7-9,CASSLGHNQPQHF,TGTGCCAGCAGCCTCGGCCATAATCAGCCCCAGCATTTT
few,NA,TRBJ1-5,TRBV19,CASSPPGGNSNQPQHF,TGTGCCAGTAGTCCACCGGGAGGGAACAGCAATCAGCCCCAGCATTTT
NA,NA,TRBJ1-4,TRBV18,CASSPIRATGRTTNEKLFF,TGTGCCAGCTCACCAATCAGGGCCACGGGACGTACGACTAATGAAAAACTGTTTTTT
NA,NA,TRBJ2-5,TRBV10-3,CATRAPGETQYF,TGTGCCACCCGGGCCCCGGGGGAGACCCAGTACTTC
once,TRBD1,TRBJ2-6,TRBV7-8,CASSPRGRDSGANVLTF,TGTGCCAGCAGCCCCAGGGGGCGAGACTCTGGGGCCAACGTCCTGACTTTC
NA,NA,TRBJ2-1,TRBV27,CASSPLGHLGSDEQFF,TGTGCCAGCAGTCCTCTTGGGCACCTCGGGAGTGATGAGCAGTTCTTC
few,NA,TRBJ1-5,TRBV9,CASSVQGASNQPQHF,TGTGCCAGCAGCGTTCAGGGTGCAAGCAATCAGCCCCAGCATTTT
NA,NA,TRBJ1-1,TRBV28,CASSSEGPNTEAFF,TGTGCCAGCAGCTCTGAGGGGCCGAACACTGAAGCTTTCTTT
NA,TRBD1,TRBJ1-2,TRBV7-2,CASRQRTGGFDGYTF,TGTGCCAGCAGACAACGGACAGGGGGCTTCGATGGCTACACCTTC
NA,NA,TRBJ2-1,TRBV11-1,CASSLARDNEQFF,TGTGCCAGCAGCCTTGCTAGGGACAATGAGCAGTTCTTC
few,NA,TRBJ1-6,TRBV5-6,CASSLLGPSSSYNSPLHF,TGTGCCAGCAGCCTCCTGGGCCCATCCAGCTCCTATAATTCACCCCTCCACTTT
NA,NA,TRBJ1-1,TRBV18,CASSPEGGRGVEAFF,TGTGCCAGCTCACCAGAGGGAGGCCGAGGAGTTGAAGCTTTCTTT
NA,NA,TRBJ1-2,TRBV28,CASSSYRGVNYGYTF,TGTGCCAGCAGTTCTTACCGGGGGGTTAACTATGGCTACACCTTC